This T cell receptor beta chain was sequenced in a study of cytomegalovirus exposure and HLA in healthy donors. Germline lookup yields CDR1 SQVTM and CDR2 ANQGSEA. CDR3 length equals 15 residues. V was cut by 3 bases and J by 0 bases, with 12 bases left in between. With 60 Vbeta and 13 Jbeta primers, the PCR was carried out. The authors' processing: In a later analysis, around 10 million of some 80 million unique beta chains occurred in at least two donors. Clones were read by immunoSEQ multiplex PCR, and TCRdb kept only the in-frame ones, dropping some. V and J calls and clone size are given by that table; D and trimming were obtained from the DNA. The sample holds about 140,000 clones, more than 75% seen once.

The chain has TRBV29-1 and TRBJ2-1; a weak D match, TRBD2 (5 bases). The clonotype comes from a female donor in good health and CMV-seronegative. The source material was PBMCs. CDR3 in amino acids: CSVEGVESSYNEQFF. Written as DNA, the CDR3 is TGCAGCGTTGAGGGAGTCGAGAGCTCCTACAATGAGCAGTTCTTC.